These T cell receptor beta chains were read from a single sample in a study of cytomegalovirus exposure and HLA in healthy donors. Produced via immunoSEQ multiplex PCR; TCRdb's table is partial and in-frame only. This sample has some 180,000 clones, with more than 70% found just once. Material for sequencing was PBMCs. Receptors were obtained from a man in his forties in good health and CMV-seropositive. Both conserved end residues are part of each CDR3. The order of the fields is J gene, V gene, D gene, clone size, CDR3 protein, CDR3 DNA. The D gene is left open where the match is weak. The size of a clone is reported for some rows only, either as once, few or many, or as a class for expanded clones.

TRBJ2-1 | TRBV19 | - | - | CASSIGGIEQFF | TGTGCCAGTAGTATAGGCGGGATTGAGCAGTTCTTC
TRBJ2-4 | TRBV28 | TRBD1 | - | CASRGQGQNIQYF | TGTGCCAGCAGGGGACAGGGCCAAAACATTCAGTACTTC
TRBJ2-5 | TRBV7-2 | - | - | CASSSTGTQYF | TGTGCCAGCAGCTCTACTGGGACCCAGTACTTC
TRBJ2-7 | TRBV2 | TRBD1 | - | CASSGTGGNEQYF | TGTGCCAGCAGTGGGACAGGGGGGAACGAGCAGTACTTC
TRBJ2-1 | TRBV10-3 | - | once | CAIRGAGAYNEQFF | TGTGCCATCAGAGGAGCGGGTGCATACAATGAGCAGTTCTTC
TRBJ2-5 | TRBV5-1 | - | - | CASSEALYEEQYF | TGCGCCAGCAGCGAGGCCCTCTACGAAGAGCAGTACTTC
TRBJ2-1 | TRBV9 | TRBD2 | few | CASSATSGRAAWNEQFF | TGTGCCAGCAGTGCGACTAGCGGGAGGGCCGCTTGGAATGAGCAGTTCTTC
TRBJ2-3 | TRBV2 | - | - | CASRIREITDTQYF | TGCGCCAGCAGGATCAGGGAAATCACAGATACGCAGTATTTT
TRBJ2-3 | TRBV19 | TRBD2 | - | CASSIIAGGPRTDTQYF | TGTGCCAGTAGTATAATAGCGGGAGGGCCTCGGACAGATACGCAGTATTTT
TRBJ1-3 | TRBV7-4 | - | - | CASSPDSGNTIYF | TGTGCCAGCAGCCCAGACTCTGGAAACACCATATATTTT
TRBJ2-1 | TRBV6-5 | - | - | CASSYRSQGGNNEQFF | TGTGCCAGCAGTTACCGGTCTCAGGGGGGCAACAATGAGCAGTTCTTC
TRBJ2-1 | TRBV29-1 | TRBD2 | - | CSGTGLAGESEQFF | TGCAGCGGAACGGGACTAGCGGGAGAAAGTGAGCAGTTCTTC
TRBJ2-3 | TRBV5-4 | TRBD1 | few | CASSSDRGFGVDTQYF | TGTGCCAGCAGCTCTGACAGGGGCTTCGGAGTGGATACGCAGTATTTT
TRBJ1-4 | TRBV10-3 | - | - | CAISESGVSNEKLFF | TGTGCCATCAGTGAGTCAGGGGTTAGTAATGAAAAACTGTTTTTT
TRBJ2-6 | TRBV19 | TRBD1 | - | CASRRTGGVFSGANVLTF | TGTGCCAGTAGGAGGACAGGGGGTGTTTTCTCTGGGGCCAACGTCCTGACTTTC
TRBJ1-5 | TRBV6-6 | - | - | CASRRGKQPQHF | TGTGCCAGCCGTAGGGGGAAACAGCCCCAGCATTTT
TRBJ2-7 | TRBV2 | - | - | CASRVWTAYEQYF | TGTGCCAGCAGGGTCTGGACAGCCTACGAGCAGTACTTC
TRBJ1-2 | TRBV27 | TRBD1 | - | CASSLSGQGAHGYTF | TGTGCCAGCAGTTTATCAGGGCAGGGGGCGCATGGCTACACCTTC
TRBJ1-1 | TRBV19 | TRBD1 | - | CASRRDRWDTEAFF | TGTGCCAGTAGGCGGGACAGGTGGGACACTGAAGCTTTCTTT
TRBJ1-1 | TRBV7-8 | - | once | CASSFPGTEAFF | TGTGCCAGCAGCTTCCCAGGGACTGAAGCTTTCTTT
TRBJ1-2 | TRBV19 | TRBD1 | - | CASSRQGEFLYGYTF | TGTGCCAGTAGTCGACAGGGAGAATTCTTATATGGCTACACCTTC
TRBJ1-1 | TRBV5-1 | - | - | CASSPGGLRTEAFF | TGCGCCAGCAGCCCGGGTGGGTTACGCACTGAAGCTTTCTTT
TRBJ2-1 | TRBV10-1 | TRBD2 | - | CASSGRLAGSPHNEQFF | TGCGCCAGCAGTGGCCGACTAGCGGGATCCCCACACAATGAGCAGTTCTTC
TRBJ1-1 | TRBV28 | - | - | CASGEINTEAFF | TGTGCCAGCGGGGAGATTAACACTGAAGCTTTCTTT
TRBJ1-2 | TRBV5-1 | - | once | CASSEGGDHYGYTF | TGCGCCAGCAGCGAGGGTGGGGATCACTATGGCTACACCTTC
TRBJ2-2 | TRBV5-1 | TRBD1 | - | CASSGQGPNTGELFF | TGCGCCAGCAGCGGACAGGGACCCAACACCGGGGAGCTGTTTTTT
TRBJ2-7 | TRBV29-1 | - | - | CSVHGDGYSYEQYF | TGCAGCGTCCACGGAGACGGGTACTCCTACGAGCAGTACTTC
TRBJ1-1 | TRBV14 | - | - | CASSPGRAEAFF | TGTGCCAGCAGCCCAGGCAGGGCTGAAGCTTTCTTT
TRBJ2-3 | TRBV10-1 | TRBD1 | - | CASSSNPTGTDTQYF | TGCGCCAGCAGTTCGAACCCGACAGGGACAGATACGCAGTATTTT
TRBJ2-6 | TRBV19 | - | - | CASSIVQGGWANVLTF | TGTGCCAGTAGTATTGTGCAGGGCGGATGGGCCAACGTCCTGACTTTC
TRBJ1-1 | TRBV2 | TRBD1 | few | CASSEYRGLSTEAFF | TGTGCCAGCAGCGAATACAGGGGGCTTAGCACTGAAGCTTTCTTT
TRBJ2-5 | TRBV19 | - | few | CASSIGSGAETQYF | TGTGCCAGTAGTATAGGTAGTGGTGCGGAGACCCAGTACTTC
TRBJ2-2 | TRBV5-1 | TRBD1 | few | CASSPGQGNTGELFF | TGCGCCAGCAGCCCTGGACAGGGCAACACCGGGGAGCTGTTTTTT
TRBJ1-3 | TRBV19 | - | - | CASQGRGNTIYF | TGTGCCAGTCAGGGCCGTGGAAACACCATATATTTT
TRBJ2-7 | TRBV19 | TRBD2 | - | CASSMGGLARRYF | TGTGCCTCCTCAATGGGGGGGTTAGCGAGGCGGTACTTC
TRBJ2-7 | TRBV1 | - | - | CTSSQDGQAGVRYEQYF | TGCACCAGCAGCCAAGATGGACAAGCGGGAGTTAGGTACGAGCAGTACTTC
TRBJ2-2 | TRBV27 | TRBD2 | - | CASRPLAAKNTGELFF | TGTGCCAGCAGGCCTCTAGCGGCCAAGAACACCGGGGAGCTGTTTTTT